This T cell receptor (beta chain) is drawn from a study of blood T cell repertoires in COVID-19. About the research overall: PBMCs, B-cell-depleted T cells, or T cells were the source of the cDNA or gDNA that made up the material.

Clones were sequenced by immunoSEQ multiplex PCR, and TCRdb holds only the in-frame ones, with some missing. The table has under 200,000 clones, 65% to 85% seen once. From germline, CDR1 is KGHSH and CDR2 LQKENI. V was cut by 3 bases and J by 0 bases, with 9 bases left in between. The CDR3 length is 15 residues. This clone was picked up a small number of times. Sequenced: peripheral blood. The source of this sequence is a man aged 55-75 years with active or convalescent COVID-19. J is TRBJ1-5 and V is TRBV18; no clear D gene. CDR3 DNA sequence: TGTGCCAGCTCACCTTCCTTCTATAGCAATCAGCCCCAGCATTTT. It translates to CASSPSFYSNQPQHF. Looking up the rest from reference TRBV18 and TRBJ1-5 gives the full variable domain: NAGVMQNPRHLVRRRGQEARLRCSPMKGHSHVYWYRQLPEEGLKFMVYLQKENIIDESGMPKERFSAEFPKEGPSILRIQQVVRGDSAAYFCASSPSFYSNQPQHFGDGTRLSIL.